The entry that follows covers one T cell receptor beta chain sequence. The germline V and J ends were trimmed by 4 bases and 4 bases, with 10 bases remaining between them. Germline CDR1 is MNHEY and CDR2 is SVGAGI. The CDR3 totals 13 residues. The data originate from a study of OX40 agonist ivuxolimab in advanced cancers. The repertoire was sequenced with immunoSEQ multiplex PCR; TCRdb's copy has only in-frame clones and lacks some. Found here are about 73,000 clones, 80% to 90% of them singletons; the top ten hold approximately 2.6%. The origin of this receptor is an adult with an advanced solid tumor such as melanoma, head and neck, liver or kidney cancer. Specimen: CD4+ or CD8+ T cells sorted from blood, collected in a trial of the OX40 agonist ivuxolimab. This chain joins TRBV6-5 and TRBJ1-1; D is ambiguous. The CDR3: CASSSIRITEAFF. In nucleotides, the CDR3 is TGTGCCAGCAGTTCTATACGGATCACTGAAGCTTTCTTT.